The 13 T cell receptor beta chains reported below all come from one sample, sequenced in a study of neurological immune-mediated disorders. TCRdb fed the 5' RACE reads into MiXCR, producing one record per CDR3 protein. The sample includes 45,000 to 50,000 distinct CDR3 sequences, 2.5% to 3.5% seen only once; the top ten take about 16%. Sequencing used PBMCs. Receptor source: a woman aged 45-65 years with multiple sclerosis.

This clonotype occurred many times. The rearrangement uses TRBV7-6 and TRBJ2-3, with TRBD2 matching 8 bases. Germline V CDR1 and CDR2: SGHVS, FNYEAQ. The CDR3 length is 16 residues. V was clipped by 1 base and J by 3 bases; unmatched bases: 6. The CDR3 here is CASSLGGSGRTDTQYF. The CDR3 DNA sequence: TGTGCCAGCAGCTTAGGGGGGAGCGGGAGAACAGATACGCAGTATTTT.

This clonotype was picked up many times. The V call is TRBV29-1, the J call TRBJ2-5, with TRBD2 identical over 7 bases. The germline gives CDR1 SQVTM, CDR2 ANQGSEA. This CDR3 has 12 amino acids. The CDR3 coding sequence is TGCAGTGTCACTCGGGAGGATGAGACCCAGTACTTC. Encoded protein: CSVTREDETQYF.

In this sample, this clonotype turned up a few times. One base away lies a much larger clone, so this may be a sequencing read error. The J gene is TRBJ1-5, the V gene TRBV7-6; D is unresolved. CDR1 is SGHVS, CDR2 FNYEAQ, per germline. The CDR3 covers 14 residues. CDR3 nucleotide sequence: TGTGCCAGCAGCTTATGGGAGGGCAATCAGCCCCAGAATTTT. This codes for CASSLWEGNQPQNF.

This clonotype was seen repeatedly, ten times or more. This chain uses TRBV20-1 with TRBJ1-6; TRBD1 matches 8 bases. Per germline, CDR1 DFQATT and CDR2 SNEGSKA (reference sequence). The CDR3 extends over 12 amino acids. Unmatched junction bases numbered 1, after V lost 5 bases and J lost 7 bases. This CDR3 reads CSAWDRNSPLHF. The CDR3 DNA sequence: TGCAGTGCTTGGGACAGGAATTCACCCCTCCACTTT.

The rearrangement links TRBV10-2 to TRBJ1-2; 7 positions match TRBD1. The CDR3 is made up of 14 amino acids. V was pared by 2 bases and J by 0 bases, with 0 bases of the junction left unmatched. Germline-derived CDR1 and CDR2 are WSHSY and SAAADI. DNA for the CDR3: TGCGCCAGCAGTGAGCAGGGGGCTAACTATGGCTACACCTTC. Translating it yields CASSEQGANYGYTF.

This clonotype was counted ten times or more. This rearrangement joins TRBV20-1 to TRBJ2-1; TRBD2 aligns across 13 bases. The V gene's germline CDR1 is DFQATT and CDR2 SNEGSKA (reference sequence). J was trimmed by 8 bases and V by 3 bases; bases with no gene match: 7. This CDR3 is 15 amino acids long. CDR3 DNA sequence: TGCAGTGCTAGCCCACTAGCGGGGGGGCGTGATGAGCAGTTCTTC. This sequence encodes CSASPLAGGRDEQFF.

This clonotype was picked up many times. The rearrangement joins TRBV28 to TRBJ2-5; no reliable D call. Trimming removed 0 bases from V and 5 bases from J, with 13 bases in between. The CDR3 contains 15 residues. CDR1 MDHEN and CDR2 SYDVKM come from the germline V gene. The chain's CDR3 is CASSLWASYKETQYF. The CDR3, as DNA: TGTGCCAGCAGTTTATGGGCCTCTTATAAGGAGACCCAGTACTTC.

This clonotype was recorded many times. The chain recombines TRBV6-1 with TRBJ2-1, with 9 bases identical to TRBD2. CDR1 is MNHNS and CDR2 is SASEGT in the germline V gene. The CDR3 spans 16 residues. J gave up 2 bases and V 2 bases, and 4 bases lay outside the gene matches. The CDR3 protein is CASSEKGGGAYNEQFF. The CDR3 nucleotides are TGTGCCAGCAGTGAAAAGGGCGGGGGGGCCTACAATGAGCAGTTCTTC.

This clonotype was detected many times. The chain joins TRBV5-1 to TRBJ1-6; D gene uncertain. Germline CDR1 is SGHRS and CDR2 is YFSETQ. There are 15 residues in the CDR3. Trimming removed 4 bases at V and 6 bases at J, with 14 bases between. The CDR3 coding sequence is TGCGCCAGCAGCCCAGATGGACGGATTAATTCACCCCTCCACTTT. This translates into CASSPDGRINSPLHF.

This clonotype has at least ten counts. The chain combines TRBV6-5 with TRBJ2-7; 9 nucleotides agree with TRBD1. The germline V gene encodes CDR1 MNHEY and CDR2 SVGAGI. CDR3 length: 15 residues. Trimming cost V 4 bases and J 5 bases; bases outside gene matches: 9. The CDR3 is CASSSSGTGNHEQYF. DNA for the CDR3: TGTGCCAGCAGTTCCTCCGGGACAGGGAACCACGAGCAGTACTTC.

This clonotype has ten or more counts. The genes are TRBV2 and TRBJ2-1; TRBD2 is a possible D gene (5 bases). The CDR3 is 15 residues long. The V end lost 4 bases, the J end lost 6 bases, and 16 bases lay between the germline ends. Germline CDR1 is SNHLY and CDR2 is FYNNEI. CDR3 sequence reads: CASSVGGRPGNEQFF. The CDR3 DNA sequence: TGTGCCAGCAGTGTTGGAGGTCGCCCCGGCAATGAGCAGTTCTTC.

This clonotype was recorded many times. The chain has TRBV5-6 and TRBJ2-3; 7 bases match TRBD2. CDR1 and CDR2 (germline): SGHDT, YYEEEE. The CDR3 extends over 15 amino acids. The J segment lost 1 base and the V segment lost 0 bases, leaving 2 bases of the junction unmatched. For the CDR3, the DNA is TGTGCCAGCAGCTTGGAGGCGGGGGGCACAGATACGCAGTATTTT. It translates to CASSLEAGGTDTQYF.

At least ten counts were recorded for this clonotype. The genes are TRBV12-3 or TRBV12-4 and TRBJ1-1, with 8 positions matching TRBD1. The CDR3 is made up of 14 amino acids. V shed 2 bases and J 12 bases; nucleotides not matched to a gene: 11. The CDR3 coding sequence is TGTGCCAGCAGTTTACAGGGGACAGGCAGGGGAACTTTCTTT. It is translated as CASSLQGTGRGTFF.